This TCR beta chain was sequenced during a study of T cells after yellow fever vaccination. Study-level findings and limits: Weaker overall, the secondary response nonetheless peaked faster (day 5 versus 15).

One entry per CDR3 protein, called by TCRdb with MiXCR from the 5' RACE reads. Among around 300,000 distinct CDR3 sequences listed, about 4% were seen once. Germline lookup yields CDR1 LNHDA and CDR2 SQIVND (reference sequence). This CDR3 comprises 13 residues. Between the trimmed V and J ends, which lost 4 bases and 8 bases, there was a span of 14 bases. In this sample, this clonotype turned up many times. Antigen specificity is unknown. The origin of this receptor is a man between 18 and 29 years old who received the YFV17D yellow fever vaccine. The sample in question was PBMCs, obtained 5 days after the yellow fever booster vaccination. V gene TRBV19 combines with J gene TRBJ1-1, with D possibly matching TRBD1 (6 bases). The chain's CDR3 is CASSTGQDEEAFF. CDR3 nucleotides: TGTGCCAGTAGTACGGGACAAGATGAGGAAGCTTTCTTT.